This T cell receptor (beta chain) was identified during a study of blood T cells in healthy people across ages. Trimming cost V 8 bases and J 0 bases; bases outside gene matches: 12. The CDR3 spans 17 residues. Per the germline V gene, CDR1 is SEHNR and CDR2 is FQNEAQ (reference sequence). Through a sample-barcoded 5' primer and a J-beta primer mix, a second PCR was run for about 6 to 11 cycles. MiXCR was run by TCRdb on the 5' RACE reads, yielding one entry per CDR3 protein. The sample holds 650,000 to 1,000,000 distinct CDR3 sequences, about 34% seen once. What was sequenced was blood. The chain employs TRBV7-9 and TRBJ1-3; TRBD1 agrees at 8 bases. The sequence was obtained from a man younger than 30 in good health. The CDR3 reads CASPIITGGGSGNTIYF. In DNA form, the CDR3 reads TGTGCCAGCCCCATTATCACAGGGGGAGGCTCTGGAAACACCATATATTTT.